This T cell receptor (beta chain) was identified in a study of blood T cell repertoires in COVID-19. Background on the study: Some COVID-19 samples were acute and others convalescent; all came from the United States, Italy and Spain. The cDNA or gDNA used as material had been derived from T cells, B-cell-depleted T cells, or PBMCs.

Source study methods: Amplification with reference gene primers provided the estimates of nucleated cell counts. Libraries were prepared by immunoSEQ multiplex PCR; TCRdb keeps only in-frame clonotypes and omits some of them. D and trimming come from the DNA, and the V and J calls and clone size come from that table. This sample carries 300,000 to 450,000 clones, approximately 81% of them seen once, and the ten largest clones take approximately 3.7%. The source material was peripheral blood. The sequence came from a woman aged 18-29 years with acute or convalescent COVID-19.

CDR3 coding DNA: TGCGCCAGCAGCTGGGGGACAGGGGGTAACACAGATACGCAGTATTTT. Amino acids: CASSWGTGGNTDTQYF. The chain couples TRBV5-1 to TRBJ2-3; TRBD1 matches 11 bases. V lost 3 bases and J lost 2; bases outside the gene matches: 5. From germline, CDR1 is SGHRS and CDR2 YFSETQ. This CDR3 has 16 amino acids.